Listed below are T cell receptor beta chains from one sample, sequenced in a study of PD-1 blockade in classical Hodgkin lymphoma. Sequenced by immunoSEQ multiplex PCR; TCRdb stores in-frame clones only, minus some. The sample yields more than 10,000 clones, roughly 80% seen once. Sequencing was performed on peripheral blood mononuclear cells (PBMCs), taken at baseline. The receptors were gathered from a human donor with classical Hodgkin lymphoma. Each CDR3 is given with its conserved first and last residue. A D gene is named only where the DNA matches it firmly. Where a row states a size, it is once, few, many or the class of an expanded clone; other rows omit it.

cdr3_aa cdr3_nt d_call j_call clone_size v_call
CASSMYGTPPYEQYF TGTGCCAGTAGTATGTACGGGACTCCACCTTACGAGCAGTACTTC NA TRBJ2-7 NA TRBV19
CASSERTSQGNTIYF TGTGCCAGCAGTGAAAGGACAAGTCAAGGAAACACCATATATTTT NA TRBJ1-3 once TRBV6-1
CASSSGTGGNTQYF TGCGCCAGCAGCTCCGGCACAGGCGGCAATACGCAGTATTTT NA TRBJ2-3 NA TRBV5-1
CASSPDRGVEKLFF TGTGCCAGCAGTCCCGACAGGGGTGTTGAAAAACTGTTTTTT TRBD1 TRBJ1-4 few TRBV27
CASSLRVSGANVLTF TGTGCCAGCAGCTTAAGGGTTTCTGGGGCCAACGTCCTGACTTTC NA TRBJ2-6 NA TRBV7-2
CASSPTGGLNYGYTF TGTGCCAGCAGTCCGACAGGGGGTCTTAACTATGGCTACACCTTC TRBD1 TRBJ1-2 NA TRBV6-5
CASSPWTGGTEAFF TGTGCCAGCAGTCCCTGGACAGGGGGGACTGAAGCTTTCTTT TRBD1 TRBJ1-1 few TRBV27
CASSLNNEQFF TGTGCCAGCAGCCTCAACAATGAGCAGTTCTTC NA TRBJ2-1 NA TRBV7-9
CASSPPLRQALNEKLFF TGTGCCAGCAGTCCCCCACTACGACAGGCCCTTAATGAAAAACTGTTTTTT NA TRBJ1-4 NA TRBV6-4
CASSQGPGGRYTF TGTGCCAGCAGCCAAGGTCCGGGGGGCCGCTACACCTTC NA TRBJ1-2 NA TRBV16
CAISSRVGGIADTQYF TGTGCCATCAGTTCCCGTGTAGGGGGAATCGCAGATACGCAGTATTTT NA TRBJ2-3 NA TRBV10-3
CASRMTHDGELFF TGTGCCAGCAGAATGACCCACGACGGGGAGCTGTTTTTT NA TRBJ2-2 NA TRBV27
CASSLAMAKEAFF TGTGCCAGCAGCTTGGCCATGGCAAAGGAAGCTTTCTTT NA TRBJ1-1 few TRBV5-6
CASARDRGSDTQYF TGTGCCAGCGCCCGGGACAGGGGGTCAGATACGCAGTATTTT TRBD1 TRBJ2-3 NA TRBV6-4
CASSQEAYFSRETQYF TGTGCCAGCAGCCAAGAGGCTTATTTCAGCCGGGAGACCCAGTACTTC NA TRBJ2-5 once TRBV14
CAIRGLSSYEQYF TGTGCCATAAGGGGCTTAAGCTCCTACGAGCAGTACTTC NA TRBJ2-7 NA TRBV10-3
CASSPVGGTSYGYTF TGTGCCAGCAGCCCTGTGGGGGGCACTAGCTATGGCTACACCTTC NA TRBJ1-2 NA TRBV28
CAWSILNTGELFF TGTGCCTGGAGTATCCTTAACACCGGGGAGCTGTTTTTT NA TRBJ2-2 few TRBV30
CASSWAGLGTNTGELFF TGCGCCAGCAGCTGGGCGGGACTCGGTACGAACACCGGGGAGCTGTTTTTT NA TRBJ2-2 few TRBV5-1
CASSTGFYEQYF TGTGCCAGCAGTACGGGGTTCTACGAGCAGTACTTC NA TRBJ2-7 NA TRBV2
CASSSQGGSEAFF TGTGCCAGTAGTAGCCAGGGGGGATCTGAAGCTTTCTTT TRBD1 TRBJ1-1 NA TRBV19
CASSRDPGNYEQYF TGCGCCAGCAGCCGGGACCCGGGGAACTACGAGCAGTACTTC NA TRBJ2-7 NA TRBV5-1
CASSHPRGSEQYF TGTGCCAGCAGCCACCCGCGGGGGAGCGAGCAGTACTTC TRBD2 TRBJ2-7 NA TRBV6-1
CASRRVQGEGYEQYF TGTGCCAGCAGACGCGTCCAGGGGGAAGGATACGAGCAGTACTTC TRBD1 TRBJ2-7 NA TRBV6-5
CAWSVKGNDEKLFF TGTGCCTGGAGTGTAAAGGGGAACGATGAAAAACTGTTTTTT NA TRBJ1-4 NA TRBV30
CASSLVAVAGQMTDTQYF TGTGCCAGCAGCTTAGTTGCGGTAGCGGGACAAATGACAGATACGCAGTATTTT TRBD2 TRBJ2-3 NA TRBV7-9
CASREMGGTEAFF TGTGCCAGCAGGGAAATGGGCGGCACTGAAGCTTTCTTT NA TRBJ1-1 NA TRBV6-5
CASSTGQAESYGYTF TGTGCCAGCAGCACAGGACAGGCGGAGTCCTATGGCTACACCTTC TRBD1 TRBJ1-2 few TRBV7-2
CASSMGWTQYF TGTGCCAGTAGTATGGGGTGGACCCAGTACTTC NA TRBJ2-5 NA TRBV19
CASSAQGRTDTQYF TGCGCCAGCAGTGCACAGGGCCGCACAGATACGCAGTATTTT NA TRBJ2-3 once TRBV10-1
CASSEVVTIGELFF TGTGCCAGCAGTGAGGTGGTCACGATCGGGGAGCTGTTTTTT NA TRBJ2-2 NA TRBV2